What follows are 24 T cell receptor beta chains derived from one specimen sequenced in a study of beta chain features in type 1 diabetes. The investigators reverse transcribed all of the isolated RNA, so they sequenced expressed TCRB transcripts. Assay used: immunoSEQ multiplex PCR; TCRdb lists only in-frame clones, some missing. The sample holds approximately 250,000 clones; approximately 16% are singletons and the top ten take 0.08% to 0.095%. No cognate antigen is known for these TCRs. Findings and limits, study-wide: TCRB CDR3s from Type 1 diabetes patients were moderately but significantly shorter in all four CD4+ subsets.

The sample taken for sequencing was naive CD4+ T cells from blood. The receptors come from a young man with type 1 diabetes.

This clone was recorded a few times. This sequence joins TRBV6-5 and TRBJ2-4; D possibly corresponds to TRBD1 (6 bases). The CDR3 length is 15 residues. Looked up from germline, CDR1 is MNHEY and CDR2 is SVGAGI. With 6 bases removed from V and 2 bases from J, the gap between germline ends came to 14 bases. The chain's CDR3 is CASSPSWDTKNIQYF. The CDR3 DNA reads TGTGCCAGCAGCCCAAGTTGGGACACCAAAAACATTCAGTACTTC.

The chain joins TRBV16 to TRBJ2-7; possibly TRBD2 for D (5 bases). The CDR3 runs to 15 residues. Trimming cost V 4 bases and J 1 base, with 14 bases left between them. CDR1 is KGHSY, CDR2 FQNENV, per germline. CDR3: CASSPRTGKSYEQYF. The CDR3 region has the DNA TGTGCCAGCAGCCCGAGGACGGGAAAGTCCTACGAGCAGTACTTC.

The V and J genes are TRBV27 and TRBJ2-5; D is perhaps TRBD1 (6 bases). Germline V gene lookup returns CDR1 MNHEY and CDR2 SMNVEV (reference sequence). The length of the CDR3 is 13 residues. Trimming shortened V by 4 bases and J by 4 bases, and 10 bases separated the two germline ends. CDR3 sequence: CASSSRGGETQYF. The CDR3 nucleotides are TGTGCCAGCAGTTCTAGAGGGGGAGAGACCCAGTACTTC.

This clone has only a few counts. The chain employs TRBV5-1 and TRBJ2-7; 11 nucleotides line up with TRBD1. CDR3 size: 21 residues. Germline trimming cut 1 base from V and 4 bases from J; bases unmatched to any gene: 22. Looked up from germline, CDR1 is SGHRS and CDR2 is YFSETQ. This chain's CDR3 is CASSLPGQGARSSDNLYEQYF. CDR3 in DNA: TGCGCCAGCAGCTTGCCAGGACAGGGGGCTCGTAGTAGCGATAATCTTTACGAGCAGTACTTC.

This clone was seen a few times. J is TRBJ2-2 and V is TRBV7-2; D not resolved. Germline V gene sequence: CDR1 SGHTA, CDR2 FQGNSA. The CDR3 length is 13 residues. Trimming left V 5 bases short and J 3 bases short, with 7 bases between. For the CDR3, the DNA is TGTGCCAGCAGCAAGCGAGACACCGGGGAGCTGTTTTTT. Translation: CASSKRDTGELFF.

In this sample, this clone turned up a few times. At the DNA level, this CDR3 is encoded by other sequences in the same sample as well. The rearrangement joins TRBV29-1 to TRBJ1-2, with D unresolved. This CDR3 region has 12 residues. Germline V gives CDR1 SQVTM, CDR2 ANQGSEA. Between the trimmed V and J ends, which lost 1 base and 2 bases, there was a span of 5 bases. This chain's CDR3 is CSVEGQNYGYTF. CDR3 in DNA: TGCAGCGTTGAAGGCCAGAACTATGGCTACACCTTC.

The CDR3 is CASSLERQPQHF. As DNA, the CDR3 is TGTGCCAGCAGTTTGGAGAGGCAGCCCCAGCATTTT. This chain links TRBV28 with TRBJ1-5; D gene unclear. This CDR3 region has 12 residues. V was pared by 3 bases and J by 7 bases, with 7 bases between. From germline, CDR1 is MDHEN and CDR2 SYDVKM. The variable domain in full, with the rest retrieved from reference TRBV28 and TRBJ1-5, is DVKVTQSSRYLVKRTGEKVFLECVQDMDHENMFWYRQDPGLGLRLIYFSYDVKMKEKGDIPEGYSVSREKKERFSLILESASTNQTSMYLCASSLERQPQHFGDGTRLSIL.

This chain joins TRBV7-2 and TRBJ1-1; no reliable D call. Germline CDR1 SGHTA, CDR2 FQGNSA. The CDR3 loop spans 15 amino acids. V was trimmed by 0 bases and J by 1 base, leaving 9 bases between them. The CDR3 coding sequence is TGTGCCAGCAGCTTAGCTGGGGTCGAGAACACTGAAGCTTTCTTT. Translated: CASSLAGVENTEAFF.

The rearrangement links TRBV7-2 to TRBJ2-3, with D possibly TRBD1 on 6 matching bases. The V gene lost 5 bases and the J gene lost 3 bases, with 15 bases spanning the gap. CDR1 is SGHTA, CDR2 FQGNSA, per germline. This CDR3 is 15 amino acids long. The CDR3 sequence is CASSPGTRETDTQYF. Written as DNA, the CDR3 is TGTGCCAGCAGCCCCGGGACACGTGAAACAGATACGCAGTATTTT.

This clone was seen a handful of times. The V gene is TRBV29-1, the J gene TRBJ1-3; D is perhaps TRBD1 (5 bases). The length of the CDR3 is 15 residues. Germline V CDR1 and CDR2: SQVTM, ANQGSEA. Trimming took 5 bases from V and 0 from J, leaving 14 bases between them. Written as DNA, the CDR3 is TGCAGCGTTATACTACAGGCGTACTCTGGAAACACCATATATTTT. As protein: CSVILQAYSGNTIYF.

The V and J genes are TRBV5-1 and TRBJ2-7; no definite D call. Trimming removed 3 bases at V and 6 bases at J, with 7 bases between. The germline gives CDR1 SGHRS, CDR2 YFSETQ. The CDR3 is 11 residues long. DNA of the CDR3: TGCGCCAGCAGCTCGCTGAGCGAGCAGTACTTC. Its translation is CASSSLSEQYF.

V gene TRBV27 combines with J gene TRBJ1-1, with D possibly being TRBD1 (5 bases). Germline V gives CDR1 MNHEY, CDR2 SMNVEV (reference sequence). Trimming shortened V by 5 bases and J by 0 bases, and 13 bases separated the two germline ends. The CDR3 is made up of 15 amino acids. The CDR3 nucleotides read TGTGCCAGCAGTCTCGGGGGACGAATGAACACTGAAGCTTTCTTT. The encoded protein is CASSLGGRMNTEAFF.

This clone has a handful of counts. This chain uses TRBV7-3 with TRBJ2-3; the match to TRBD2 covers 7 bases. J gave up 5 bases and V 4 bases, and 9 bases lay outside the gene matches. Germline V gives CDR1 SGHTA, CDR2 FQGTGA. The CDR3 runs 15 residues. DNA for the CDR3: TGTGCCAGCAGCTCCCAGGGCGGGAGACAAGATACGCAGTATTTT. Translating it yields CASSSQGGRQDTQYF. The variable domain in full, completed from reference TRBV7-3 and TRBJ2-3, reads GAGVSQTPSNKVTEKGKYVELRCDPISGHTALYWYRQSLGQGPEFLIYFQGTGAADDSGLPNDRFFAVRPEGSVSTLKIQRTERGDSAVYLCASSSQGGRQDTQYFGPGTRLTVL.

This clone was counted a few times. CDR3 in amino acids: CASSVAGSNEQYF. The DNA for the CDR3 is TGTGCCAGCAGCGTAGCTGGGAGCAACGAGCAGTACTTC. V is TRBV9 and J is TRBJ2-7, with D perhaps TRBD2 (5 bases). V lost 0 bases and J 5 bases, leaving 9 bases between the germline ends. The CDR3 loop spans 13 amino acids. Germline CDR1 is SGDLS and CDR2 is YYNGEE.

This clone was seen a handful of times. The chain couples TRBV28 to TRBJ2-5, with D maybe TRBD1 (5 bases). Trimming took off 4 bases at V and 7 bases at J, with 16 bases between the two ends. Per germline, CDR1 MDHEN and CDR2 SYDVKM. CDR3 length: 14 residues. CDR3 bases: TGTGCCAGCAGTTGGGGCCCCTTCTCTGGGACCCAGTACTTC. Amino acid sequence: CASSWGPFSGTQYF.

This clone has a handful of counts. V is TRBV10-3 and J is TRBJ2-1; D ambiguous. Per the germline V gene, CDR1 is ENHRY and CDR2 is SYGVKD. This CDR3 comprises 14 residues. V was pared by 6 bases and J by 6 bases, with 15 bases between. The DNA for the CDR3 is TGTGCCATCAGCGCCTCTTCAGGATCCAATGAGCAGTTCTTC. Its translation is CAISASSGSNEQFF.

V gene TRBV13 combines with J gene TRBJ2-3, with a possible D match to TRBD2 (6 bases). Germline-derived CDR1 and CDR2 are PRHDT and FYEKMQ (reference sequence). The CDR3 is 14 amino acids. V lost 2 bases, J lost 2 bases, and 8 bases lay in between. CDR3 DNA: TGTGCCAGCAGCTTACGGGGGTACACAGATACGCAGTATTTT. Translated, it gives CASSLRGYTDTQYF.

This chain links TRBV14 with TRBJ2-7, with D perhaps TRBD1 (5 bases). The CDR3 is 13 residues long. Deletions cut 4 bases from V and 4 bases from J, with 11 bases between. Germline V gene data show CDR1 as SGHDN and CDR2 as FVKESK. DNA of the CDR3: TGTGCCAGCAGCCCAAAGACAGTTTACGAGCAGTACTTC. Residues: CASSPKTVYEQYF. Variable domain in full (rest from reference TRBV14 and TRBJ2-7): EAGVTQFPSHSVIEKGQTVTLRCDPISGHDNLYWYRRVMGKEIKFLLHFVKESKQDESGMPNNRFLAERTGGTYSTLKVQPAELEDSGVYFCASSPKTVYEQYFGPGTRLTVT.

This clone was observed a few times. This sequence joins TRBV28 and TRBJ2-2; 8 bases align to TRBD2. Germline values: CDR1 MDHEN, CDR2 SYDVKM. CDR3 length equals 17 residues. V dropped 3 bases and J dropped 4; count of bases not matched to a gene: 10. In DNA, the CDR3 is TGTGCCAGCAGTTTCCAAACCGGGACTAGAGGCACCGGGGAGCTGTTTTTT. Protein sequence: CASSFQTGTRGTGELFF.

This clone has a handful of counts. The chain is built from TRBV14 and TRBJ1-2; tentatively, D is TRBD1 (6 bases). This CDR3 has 13 residues. The germline gives CDR1 SGHDN, CDR2 FVKESK. V lost 1 base, J lost 6 bases, and 9 bases lay in between. CDR3 DNA: TGTGCCAGCAGCCAAGTCAGGGGTCATGGCTACACCTTC. It translates to CASSQVRGHGYTF.

CDR3 residues: CASSFLGEETQYF. In DNA, the CDR3 is TGTGCCAGCAGTTTCTTGGGGGAGGAGACCCAGTACTTC. The chain combines TRBV13 with TRBJ2-5, with D tentatively TRBD1 or TRBD2 (5 bases each). The V end lost 6 bases, the J end lost 5 bases, and 13 bases lay between the germline ends. This CDR3 contains 13 residues. The germline gives CDR1 PRHDT, CDR2 FYEKMQ (reference sequence).

The chain combines TRBV9 with TRBJ1-2; no clear D. The CDR3 runs 11 residues. CDR1 is SGDLS, CDR2 YYNGEE, per germline. The V and J ends lost 1 base and 4 bases respectively, with 2 bases between them. Here the CDR3 reads CASSVRYGYTF. CDR3 bases: TGTGCCAGCAGCGTACGCTATGGCTACACCTTC.

This chain uses TRBV9 with TRBJ1-2; 9 bases align to TRBD1. This CDR3 is built from 15 residues. The V segment lost 2 bases and the J segment 1 base; nucleotides outside the gene matches: 3. Germline assignment: CDR1 SGDLS and CDR2 YYNGEE. Written as DNA, the CDR3 is TGTGCCAGCAGCGTTCAGACAGGGGGTAACTATGGCTACACCTTC. As protein: CASSVQTGGNYGYTF.

This clone was observed a few times. CDR3 amino acids: CSVKGQLLAGAGGEQYF. CDR3 DNA sequence: TGCAGCGTCAAGGGACAGTTACTAGCGGGAGCTGGAGGCGAGCAGTACTTC. The chain combines TRBV29-1 with TRBJ2-7; TRBD2 aligns across 11 bases. V lost 6 bases to trimming and J lost 6 bases; unmatched junction nucleotides: 19. Germline V gene lookup returns CDR1 SQVTM and CDR2 ANQGSEA. The CDR3 is 17 amino acids.